The clone carrying this T cell receptor (beta chain) was found many times. The sample comes from a study of metastatic and nonmetastatic thyroid tumors. The CDR3 has 15 amino acids. CDR1 and CDR2 from the germline V gene are MDHEN and SYDVKM. Trimming cost V 7 bases and J 4 bases, with 16 bases left between them. From the PCR reads, TCRdb re-called clones with MiXCR. The data show about 35,000 clones, 18% seen once. Treatment of any kind had been given to no patient before thyroid surgery. The sequencing input was blood. The genes are TRBV28 and TRBJ1-4; possible D gene TRBD1, 5 bases. The TCR was taken from a male donor with papillary thyroid cancer or a benign thyroid nodule (not recorded which). Some clones in this sample may be carry-over from other donors' samples. As DNA, the CDR3 is TGTGCCAGCAAGGGGACCTTTATTTTTAATGAAAAACTGTTTTTT. Translating it yields CASKGTFIFNEKLFF.